This note documents a single T cell receptor (beta chain) sequence. What it recognizes is unknown. Selection for sequencing was limited to patients who had shown CD8+CD57+ cell expansion by flow cytometry. Each patient carried a diagnosis of severe acquired aplastic anemia. Patient blood was sampled before any therapy had been received. These data originate in a study of CD8+CD57+ T cells in acquired aplastic anemia. Overall study: The DNA of sorted CD4+ and CD8+ cells averaged approximately 3.3 ug.

Profiling of TCR beta VDJ combinations and CDR3 sequences used genomic DNA as template. MiXCR, run by TCRdb on the reads, gives a single entry per CDR3 protein. The data contain 160,000 or so distinct CDR3 sequences, around 48% of them singletons. The CDR3 loop spans 13 amino acids. Germline V gives CDR1 LNHDA, CDR2 SQIVND (reference sequence). The germline V and J ends were trimmed by 9 bases and 6 bases, with 14 bases remaining between them. Study outcomes and limitations: Any difference that existed in CD8+ Simpson's diversity between patients and controls was not significant.

The sequence came from a human donor with aplastic anemia. The sequenced sample consisted of sorted CD4+, CD8+, or CD8+CD57+ T cells (not recorded which) from PBMCs. The rearrangement joins TRBV19 to TRBJ2-2; D perhaps matches TRBD1 (6 bases). The CDR3 coding sequence is TGTGCCAGCGCCGGACAGTTCGCCGGGGAGCTGTTTTTT. Its translation is CASAGQFAGELFF.